The 19 T cell receptor beta chains reported below all come from one sample, sequenced in a study of blood T cells in healthy people across ages (dated by TCRdb to the mid-2010s). Libraries were prepared through 5' RACE. The sequencer was an Illumina HiSeq 2500. A second PCR of 7 to 11 cycles was run with a J-beta primer mix and a sample-barcoded 5' primer. TCRdb applied fastp at Q25 and MiXCR to the public reads, then kept only in-frame beta chains. A single entry per CDR3 protein holds the most common genes and DNA from its merged rows. The sample data list under 850,000 distinct CDR3 sequences, and roughly 40% of these were observed just once. The leading ten clones occupy 13% of the sample. The sequenced material came from blood. Receptors were obtained from a man aged 18 to 35 in good health.

The chain recombines TRBV5-5 with TRBJ2-7, with D unclear. The CDR3 is made up of 13 amino acids. The ends were cut back, 0 bases at V and 4 bases at J, with 8 bases in the middle. Germline values: CDR1 SGHKS, CDR2 YYEKEE (reference sequence). The CDR3 region has the DNA TGTGCCAGCAGCTTGGCCACTGGGTACGAGCAGTACTTC. Translating it yields CASSLATGYEQYF.

The gene calls are TRBV27 and TRBJ2-5; D might be TRBD1 or TRBD2, each matching 5 bases. With the DNA end fitting TRBJ2-7 better, the J assignment may be wrong. The V gene's germline CDR1 is MNHEY and CDR2 SMNVEV (reference sequence). The length of the CDR3 is 16 residues. Here the CDR3 reads CASSRGTVLFGYEQYF. CDR3 sequence (DNA): TGTGCCAGCAGCCGTGGGACCGTACTGTTTGGTTACGAGCAGTACTTC.

This rearrangement joins TRBV11-2 to TRBJ1-4, with a possible D match to TRBD1 (6 bases). The CDR3 length is 15 residues. Germline CDR1 and CDR2: SGHAT and FQNNGV. Deletions cut 4 bases from V and 0 bases from J, with 9 bases between. CDR3 sequence: CASSWTVSTNEKLFF. In DNA form, the CDR3 reads TGTGCCAGCAGCTGGACAGTCTCAACTAATGAAAAACTGTTTTTT. The whole variable domain, filled in from reference TRBV11-2 and TRBJ1-4, reads EAGVAQSPRYKIIEKRQSVAFWCNPISGHATLYWYQQILGQGPKLLIQFQNNGVVDDSQLPKDRFSAERLKGVDSTLKIQPAKLEDSAVYLCASSWTVSTNEKLFFGSGTQLSVL.

This clonotype was recorded a few times. The chain combines TRBV4-1 with TRBJ1-5; the D gene is possibly TRBD1 (6 bases). V gave up 1 base and J gave up 6 bases, with 19 bases separating them. The germline gives CDR1 MGHRA, CDR2 YSYEKL. This CDR3 has 17 amino acids. This CDR3 reads CASSQVKAQGVGQPQHF. The CDR3, as DNA: TGCGCCAGCAGCCAAGTGAAGGCACAGGGTGTTGGTCAGCCCCAGCATTTT.

This rearrangement joins TRBV27 to TRBJ1-1; D might be TRBD1 (6 bases). Trimming removed 0 bases at V and 6 bases at J, with 17 bases between. CDR1 MNHEY and CDR2 SMNVEV come from the germline V gene (reference sequence). This CDR3 comprises 16 residues. CDR3 DNA sequence: TGTGCCAGCAGTTTATCCGGCGGCAGGGGTGTCTCTGAAGCTTTCTTT. Translation: CASSLSGGRGVSEAFF.

For this clonotype: Just one base apart from a much larger clone, this may be a read error. The chain couples TRBV20-1 to TRBJ2-7; D is possibly TRBD2 (6 bases). Trimming shortened V by 3 bases and J by 7 bases, and 16 bases separated the two germline ends. The CDR3 sequence is 13 residues long. The germline CDR1 and CDR2 sequences are DFQATT and SNEGSKA (reference sequence). CDR3 region: CSASGGVRNEQYF. The CDR3 DNA follows: TGCAGTGCTAGCGGGGGAGTAAGGAATGAGCAGTACTTC.

The gene calls are TRBV30 and TRBJ2-6; no clear D gene. CDR1 and CDR2 (germline): GTSNPN, SVGIG (reference sequence). Trimming cost V 0 bases and J 0 bases, with 21 bases left between them. The CDR3 length is 20 residues. The DNA of the CDR3 is TGTGCCTGGAGTGTACTGCACCGGGCAGTACTACGCTCTGGGGCCAACGTCCTGACTTTC. This translates into CAWSVLHRAVLRSGANVLTF. Variable domain in full (rest from reference TRBV30 and TRBJ2-6): SQTIHQWPATLVQPVGSPLSLECTVEGTSNPNLYWYRQAAGRGLQLLFYSVGIGQISSEVPQNLSASRPQDRQFILSSKKLLLSDSGFYLCAWSVLHRAVLRSGANVLTFGAGSRLTVL.

The CDR3 nucleotides are TGCAGTGCTAGATGGGACAGGGAAGGAGACGAGCAGTACTTC. Amino acid sequence: CSARWDREGDEQYF. The V call is TRBV20-1, the J call TRBJ2-7, with 9 bases aligning to TRBD1. There are 14 residues in the CDR3. Trimming cost V 2 bases and J 5 bases; bases outside gene matches: 7. In germline, CDR1 is DFQATT, CDR2 SNEGSKA (reference sequence).

This clonotype has a handful of counts. This chain links TRBV25-1 with TRBJ1-6; 7 positions match TRBD1. Germline assignment: CDR1 MGHDK and CDR2 SYGVNS. V lost 1 base and J lost 14; bases outside the gene matches: 11. The CDR3 is 15 residues long. DNA of the CDR3: TGTGCCAGCAGTGAATCGGGACAGCCCGCAGAAACCCTCCACTTT. Protein: CASSESGQPAETLHF.

CDR3 sequence (DNA): TGCAGTGCCCACTGGAGGGGGAATTCACCCCTCCACTTT. Amino acids: CSAHWRGNSPLHF. The J gene is TRBJ1-6, the V gene TRBV20-1; tentatively, D is TRBD1 (6 bases). Germline lookup yields CDR1 DFQATT and CDR2 SNEGSKA (reference sequence). V was clipped by 6 bases and J by 7 bases, with 13 bases between them. The CDR3 length is 13 residues.

The chain uses TRBV9 and TRBJ2-7, with 16 bases identical to TRBD2. Germline loops: CDR1 SGDLS, CDR2 YYNGEE. V trimming: 3 bases; J trimming: 7 bases; junction bases outside the gene matches: 16. The CDR3 is 19 amino acids. CDR3 loop: CASSDTGLAGGRSYNEQYF. Here the CDR3 DNA reads TGTGCCAGCAGCGATACGGGACTAGCGGGGGGGCGCTCCTACAATGAGCAGTACTTC.

As for this clonotype: A read error may be the cause here, since a much bigger clone is one base away. The chain combines TRBV12-3 or TRBV12-4 with TRBJ2-1; D is ambiguous. Trimming removed 5 bases from V and 13 bases from J, with 12 bases in between. CDR3 length equals 11 residues. The CDR3 nucleotides are TGTGCCAGCAGTACCCTGGAGACCCAGTTCTTC. This sequence encodes CASSTLETQFF.

This clonotype was observed many times. This chain joins TRBV4-3 and TRBJ1-4; D not certain. Germline assignment: CDR1 LGHNA and CDR2 YSLEER. The CDR3 covers 13 residues. Trimming removed 3 bases from V and 8 bases from J, with 10 bases in between. The CDR3 DNA sequence: TGCGCCAGCAGCCAGGAGACACGGGAAAAACTGTTTTTT. Protein sequence: CASSQETREKLFF.

The table lists this clonotype with many counts. The V gene is TRBV7-9, the J gene TRBJ2-1; D uncertain. This CDR3 is built from 13 residues. CDR1 and CDR2 from the germline V gene are SEHNR and FQNEAQ (reference sequence). Trimming stripped 3 bases from V and 6 bases from J, with 9 bases between. The CDR3 spells CASSFSETNEQFF. The CDR3 DNA is TGTGCCAGCAGCTTTTCGGAGACCAATGAGCAGTTCTTC.

This chain links TRBV3-1 with TRBJ1-6, with 7 bases lining up with TRBD1. CDR1 is LGHDT, CDR2 YNNKEL, per germline (reference sequence). CDR3 length: 16 amino acids. With 1 base clipped from V and 6 bases from J, the junction kept 6 bases outside the gene matches. The CDR3, as DNA: TGTGCCAGCAGCCAAGTAGGGGGCTCGGGTAATTCACCCCTCCACTTT. This translates into CASSQVGGSGNSPLHF.

This clonotype has just a few counts. The CDR3 DNA follows: TGTGCCAGCAGCTCCCGAGTTTCATTCGGAGAGACCCAGTACTTC. Translating gives CASSSRVSFGETQYF. The rearrangement links TRBV7-2 to TRBJ2-5, with D uncertain. Germline CDR1 is SGHTA and CDR2 is FQGNSA. The ends were cut back, 4 bases at V and 4 bases at J, with 16 bases in the middle. The CDR3 consists of 15 residues. Supplemented by reference TRBV7-2 and TRBJ2-5, the full variable domain reads GAGVSQSPSNKVTEKGKDVELRCDPISGHTALYWYRQSLGQGLEFLIYFQGNSAPDKSGLPSDRFSAERTGGSVSTLTIQRTQQEDSAVYLCASSSRVSFGETQYFGPGTRLLVL.

Of note for this clonotype: A much larger clone lies one base from this, so it may be a read error. The chain has TRBV7-2 and TRBJ2-7, with D uncertain. The V and J ends lost 1 base and 7 bases respectively, with 11 bases between them. Germline V lookup: CDR1 SGHTA, CDR2 FQGNSA. The CDR3 totals 13 residues. The CDR3 coding sequence is TGTGCCAGCAGCTTAGGCGTTGGCAATGAGCAGTACTTC. It specifies CASSLGVGNEQYF.

This rearrangement joins TRBV7-9 to TRBJ2-5, with D possibly being TRBD2 (7 bases). The CDR3 is 14 residues long. Germline assignment: CDR1 SEHNR and CDR2 FQNEAQ (reference sequence). Trimming pared 9 bases from V and 2 bases from J, leaving 16 bases between. CDR3 in amino acids: CARSTGGTQETQYF. For the CDR3, the DNA is TGTGCCAGGAGCACGGGGGGCACTCAAGAGACCCAGTACTTC.

The genes are TRBV5-1 and TRBJ2-7; TRBD2 matches 11 bases. The CDR3 consists of 15 residues. Germline V gene data show CDR1 as SGHRS and CDR2 as YFSETQ. The ends lost 4 bases at V and 7 bases at J; junction bases unmatched: 10. This chain's CDR3 is CASSTTSGGNNEQYF. CDR3 DNA sequence: TGCGCCAGCAGCACCACTAGCGGGGGAAACAATGAGCAGTACTTC. Supplemented by reference TRBV5-1 and TRBJ2-7, the full variable domain reads KAGVTQTPRYLIKTRGQQVTLSCSPISGHRSVSWYQQTPGQGLQFLFEYFSETQRNKGNFPGRFSGRQFSNSRSEMNVSTLELGDSALYLCASSTTSGGNNEQYFGPGTRLTVT.